Listed below are T cell receptor beta chains from one sample, sequenced in a study of T cells in Graves' hyperthyroidism and ophthalmopathy. TCRdb passed the multiplex PCR reads through MiXCR, listing each CDR3 protein once. The sample shows hundreds of thousands of distinct CDR3 sequences, roughly 14% of them seen only once. The sample taken for sequencing was blood. The receptor set was obtained from a man between 18 and 29 years old with Graves' ophthalmopathy. Both conserved end residues are part of each CDR3. The D gene is left open where the match is weak. Where a row states a size, it is once, few, many or the class of an expanded clone; other rows omit it.

J: TRBJ1-1; V: TRBV10-1; size: many; D: NA; DNA: TGCGCCAGCAGTATGTCTTTGGGGACGAACACTGAAGCTTTCTTT; CDR3: CASSMSLGTNTEAFF
J: TRBJ2-3; V: TRBV6-5; size: few; D: TRBD1; DNA: TGTGCCAGCAGTTACCCGGGACAGGGGACAGATACGCAGTATTTT; CDR3: CASSYPGQGTDTQYF
J: TRBJ2-2; V: TRBV12-3/TRBV12-4; size: many; D: TRBD1; DNA: TGTGCCAGCAGCCGGACAGGGAGCACCGGGGAGCTGTTTTTT; CDR3: CASSRTGSTGELFF
J: TRBJ2-1; V: TRBV11-2; size: many; D: NA; DNA: TGTGCCAGCAGCTCTGAGAGGCGGGACAATGAGCAGTTCTTC; CDR3: CASSSERRDNEQFF
J: TRBJ2-3; V: TRBV5-1; size: NA; D: NA; DNA: TGCGCCAGCAGCTTTACAGGACTTAGCACAGATACGCAGTATTTT; CDR3: CASSFTGLSTDTQYF
J: TRBJ1-1; V: TRBV11-3; size: many; D: NA; DNA: TGTGCCAGCAAGGGGCCCCTGAAGACTGAAGCTTTCTTT; CDR3: CASKGPLKTEAFF
J: TRBJ2-5; V: TRBV20-1; size: many; D: NA; DNA: TGCAGTGCTCCCGGGACATATCAAGAGACCCAGTACTTC; CDR3: CSAPGTYQETQYF
J: TRBJ2-5; V: TRBV5-1; size: few; D: NA; DNA: TGCGCCAGCAGCTTGCTCCTTTCCTCCGAGACCCAGTACTTC; CDR3: CASSLLLSSETQYF
J: TRBJ1-2; V: TRBV12-3/TRBV12-4; size: many; D: TRBD1; DNA: TGTGCCAGCAGTCCTGGACAGGTTGGCTACACCTTC; CDR3: CASSPGQVGYTF
J: TRBJ1-2; V: TRBV5-1; size: many; D: NA; DNA: TGCGCCAGCAGCGATGGACAGATTAACTATGGCTACACCTTC; CDR3: CASSDGQINYGYTF
J: TRBJ2-3; V: TRBV5-4; size: few; D: NA; DNA: TGTGCCAGCAGCTTGGGGCTAGCTTCGGATACGCAGTATTTT; CDR3: CASSLGLASDTQYF
J: TRBJ2-5; V: TRBV4-1; size: many; D: NA; DNA: TGCGCCAGCAGCCTAAGGACCTTTCAAGAGACCCAGTACTTC; CDR3: CASSLRTFQETQYF
J: TRBJ2-5; V: TRBV4-1; size: NA; D: TRBD2; DNA: TGCGCCAGCAGCCAACCTTGGACTAGCGGGAGCCTCGAGACCCAGTACTTC; CDR3: CASSQPWTSGSLETQYF
J: TRBJ1-6; V: TRBV7-2; size: NA; D: TRBD1; DNA: TGTGCCAGCAGCTCGGGACAGGGGGCCTATAATTCACCCCTCCACTTT; CDR3: CASSSGQGAYNSPLHF
J: TRBJ1-1; V: TRBV7-9; size: many; D: NA; DNA: TGTGCCAGCAGCTTATCCTCCCTGAACACTGAAGCTTTCTTT; CDR3: CASSLSSLNTEAFF
J: TRBJ2-1; V: TRBV12-3/TRBV12-4; size: many; D: TRBD2; DNA: TGTGCCAGCAGCCGGACTAGCGAGTACAATGAGCAGTTCTTC; CDR3: CASSRTSEYNEQFF
J: TRBJ1-1; V: TRBV29-1; size: NA; D: NA; DNA: TGCAGCGTCGGGGGGGAAGCTTTCTTT; CDR3: CSVGGEAFF
J: TRBJ2-1; V: TRBV20-1; size: NA; D: TRBD2; DNA: TGCAGTACTAGAGATTTTGCTTCCGGGACTAGAACCCCCAATGAGCAGTTCTTC; CDR3: CSTRDFASGTRTPNEQFF